The 12 T cell receptor beta chains below all came from one sample that was sequenced in a study of T cell responses to AZD1222 COVID-19 vaccine. Libraries were prepared by immunoSEQ multiplex PCR; TCRdb keeps only in-frame clonotypes and omits some of them. The sample includes about 150,000 clones, more than 75% seen only once; the top ten take roughly 4.5%. The input for sequencing was peripheral blood, taken on day 0 of MenACWY control vaccination. These receptors originate from an adult in good health.

This chain connects TRBV19 to TRBJ1-4, with TRBD1 as a possible D gene (5 bases). Trimming cost V 7 bases and J 7 bases, with 19 bases left between them. Germline CDR1 LNHDA, CDR2 SQIVND (reference sequence). The CDR3 has 15 residues. CDR3 nucleotides: TGTGCCAGTACTTCAAGTGGGGGGAGGAGTGAAAAACTGTTTTTT. This encodes CASTSSGGRSEKLFF.

V gene TRBV18 combines with J gene TRBJ2-2; 7 bases are shared with TRBD1. The CDR3 has 20 residues. Germline trimming cut 0 bases from V and 1 base from J; bases unmatched to any gene: 14. The germline gives CDR1 KGHSH, CDR2 LQKENI. Here the CDR3 reads CASSPPIEEVTGLNTGELFF. The CDR3 nucleotides are TGTGCCAGCTCACCACCGATAGAAGAGGTGACAGGGCTGAACACCGGGGAGCTGTTTTTT. Combining the CDR3 with reference TRBV18 and TRBJ2-2 gives the whole variable domain NAGVMQNPRHLVRRRGQEARLRCSPMKGHSHVYWYRQLPEEGLKFMVYLQKENIIDESGMPKERFSAEFPKEGPSILRIQQVVRGDSAAYFCASSPPIEEVTGLNTGELFFGEGSRLTVL.

The V gene is TRBV18, the J gene TRBJ1-2; TRBD1 matches at 8 bases. The ends lost 3 bases at V and 4 bases at J; junction bases unmatched: 7. Germline V CDR1 and CDR2: KGHSH, LQKENI. The CDR3 runs to 15 residues. The DNA for the CDR3 is TGTGCCAGCTCACCCTCGACAGGGGCTTTCTATGGCTACACCTTC. It is translated as CASSPSTGAFYGYTF.

This chain joins TRBV30 and TRBJ1-4; 7 nucleotides agree with TRBD1. The CDR3 spans 17 residues. V gave up 3 bases and J gave up 5 bases; unmatched junction bases: 15. Looked up from germline, CDR1 is GTSNPN and CDR2 is SVGIG (reference sequence). The CDR3 is CAWSVKAQGRVNEKLFF. For the CDR3, the DNA is TGTGCCTGGAGCGTCAAAGCACAGGGGCGGGTGAATGAAAAACTGTTTTTT.

This clone was counted a few times. The CDR3 protein is CASRRYGYTF. The CDR3 DNA follows: TGTGCCAGCAGGCGGTATGGCTACACCTTC. The gene calls are TRBV2 and TRBJ1-2; D is uncertain. Germline CDR1 reads SNHLY; CDR2 reads FYNNEI. V shed 6 bases and J shed 5 bases, with 4 bases lying between them. This CDR3 contains 10 residues.

J is TRBJ2-7 and V is TRBV5-4; 8 bases are shared with TRBD2. Germline CDR1 and CDR2: SGHNT and YYREEE (reference sequence). J gave up 5 bases and V 1 base, and 5 bases lay outside the gene matches. The CDR3 runs 14 residues. The CDR3 coding sequence is TGTGCCAGCAGCTTGCGGGGGGGTTTGAACGAGCAGTACTTC. It translates to CASSLRGGLNEQYF.

A few counts support this clone. The genes are TRBV11-2 and TRBJ2-1; 8 bases are a match to TRBD1. Germline V gene lookup returns CDR1 SGHAT and CDR2 FQNNGV. After removal of 1 base from V and 5 bases from J, the junction contained 7 bases not matched to a gene. The CDR3 contains 16 residues. CDR3 DNA: TGTGCCAGCAGCTTAGTTCAGGGGGCACTTGACAATGAGCAGTTCTTC. It encodes CASSLVQGALDNEQFF.

This clone came up a few times. The chain has TRBV6-5 and TRBJ2-2, with 9 bases identical to TRBD1. This CDR3 contains 14 residues. J lost 4 bases, V lost 8 bases, and 5 bases had no gene match. CDR1 and CDR2 from the germline V gene are MNHEY and SVGAGI. For the CDR3, the DNA is TGTGCCAGCGTACAGGGGGCGGGCACCGGGGAGCTGTTTTTT. It specifies CASVQGAGTGELFF.

The V and J genes are TRBV9 and TRBJ2-3; 10 bases match TRBD2. Trimming removed 0 bases from V and 2 bases from J; junction bases left unmatched: 3. Germline values: CDR1 SGDLS, CDR2 YYNGEE. The CDR3 runs to 16 residues. Here the CDR3 reads CASSVGTSGYTDTQYF. The CDR3, as DNA: TGTGCCAGCAGCGTAGGGACTAGCGGCTACACAGATACGCAGTATTTT.

The rearrangement joins TRBV24-1 to TRBJ2-1; D is undetermined. This CDR3 has 13 amino acids. V lost 5 bases, J lost 5 bases, and 9 bases lay in between. CDR1 is KGHDR, CDR2 SFDVKD, per germline. This CDR3 reads CATSGRNNNEQFF. CDR3 DNA sequence: TGTGCCACCAGTGGTAGAAATAACAATGAGCAGTTCTTC.

V is TRBV24-1 and J is TRBJ1-5; 7 bases map to TRBD1. V lost 4 bases and J lost 4; bases outside the gene matches: 9. In germline, CDR1 is KGHDR, CDR2 SFDVKD. There are 16 residues in the CDR3. The CDR3 spells CATSEGTTGMNQPQHF. CDR3 nucleotides: TGTGCCACCAGTGAAGGGACGACAGGGATGAATCAGCCCCAGCATTTT.

The rearrangement links TRBV30 to TRBJ2-3, with TRBD2 identical over 7 bases. The J segment lost 0 bases and the V segment lost 5 bases, leaving 5 bases of the junction unmatched. Germline lookup yields CDR1 GTSNPN and CDR2 SVGIG (reference sequence). CDR3 size: 14 residues. In DNA form, the CDR3 reads TGTGCCTGGGAAGTAGCGGGTAGCACAGATACGCAGTATTTT. Translation: CAWEVAGSTDTQYF. The whole variable domain, filled in from reference TRBV30 and TRBJ2-3, reads SQTIHQWPATLVQPVGSPLSLECTVEGTSNPNLYWYRQAAGRGLQLLFYSVGIGQISSEVPQNLSASRPQDRQFILSSKKLLLSDSGFYLCAWEVAGSTDTQYFGPGTRLTVL.